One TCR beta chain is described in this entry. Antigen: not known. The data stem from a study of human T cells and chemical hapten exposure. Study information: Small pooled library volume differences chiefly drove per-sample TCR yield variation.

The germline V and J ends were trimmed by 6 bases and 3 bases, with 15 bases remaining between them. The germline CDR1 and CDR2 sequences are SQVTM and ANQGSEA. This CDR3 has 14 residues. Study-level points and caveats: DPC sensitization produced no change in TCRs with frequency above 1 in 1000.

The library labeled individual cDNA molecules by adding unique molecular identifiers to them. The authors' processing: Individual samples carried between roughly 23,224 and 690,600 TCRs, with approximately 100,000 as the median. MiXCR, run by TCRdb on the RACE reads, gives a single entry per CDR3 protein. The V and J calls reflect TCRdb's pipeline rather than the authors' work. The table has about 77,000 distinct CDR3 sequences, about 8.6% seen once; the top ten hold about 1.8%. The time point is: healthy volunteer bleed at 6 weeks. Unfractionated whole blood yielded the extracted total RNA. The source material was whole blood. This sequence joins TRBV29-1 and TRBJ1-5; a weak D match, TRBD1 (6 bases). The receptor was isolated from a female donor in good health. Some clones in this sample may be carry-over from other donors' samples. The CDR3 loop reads CSVALRGDNQPQHF. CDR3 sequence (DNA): TGCAGCGTGGCCCTGAGGGGGGACAATCAGCCCCAGCATTTT.